This TCR beta chain was recorded in a study of identical twins. Regarding the study as a whole: Twin sharing of out-of-frame TCR alpha was underestimated by models in monozygotic pairs.

V shed 4 bases and J shed 0 bases, with 8 bases lying between them. The CDR3 sequence is 13 residues long. Germline lookup yields CDR1 SGHRS and CDR2 YFSETQ. This clonotype was detected many times. Its antigen remains unknown. TCRdb re-called the 5' RACE reads through MiXCR, storing one row per CDR3 protein. The data hold under 900,000 distinct CDR3 sequences, with roughly 18% observed a single time. This sample was shared with a second study, whose subject was T cells expressing NK-cell markers. That source notes: Sorted CD3+CD56+NKG2C+, CD3+CD56+NKG2C- and CD3+CD56-NKG2C+ T cells supplied TCR beta repertoires.

The rearrangement joins TRBV5-1 to TRBJ2-7; TRBD2 might be the D (5 bases). The receptor was isolated from a woman aged 18-29 years in good health. The sequenced material came from PBMCs. The CDR3 protein is CASSDGSSYEQYF. CDR3 nucleotides: TGCGCCAGCAGCGATGGGAGCTCCTACGAGCAGTACTTC.